This T cell receptor (beta chain) was profiled in a study of blood T cell repertoires in COVID-19. Study-level background: In each case, the material was cDNA or gDNA derived from T cells, B-cell-depleted T cells, or PBMCs.

Assay: immunoSEQ multiplex PCR; the TCRdb copy retains only in-frame clones and omits some. The sample yields about 59,000 clones, around 86% seen once. Sample: peripheral blood. This TCR derives from a woman older than 75 with active or convalescent COVID-19.

The CDR3 nucleotides are TGTGCCACCAGCCCCATGCGGGGGCTTACCGGGGAGCTGTTTTTT. Its protein product is CATSPMRGLTGELFF. The chain is built from TRBV15 and TRBJ2-2; weak D call: TRBD2 (7 bases). Germline CDR1 is LNHNV and CDR2 is YYDKDF (reference sequence). V gave up 5 bases and J gave up 5 bases, with 15 bases separating them. The CDR3 runs 15 residues.